This TCR beta chain comes out of a study of blood T cell repertoires in COVID-19. In the study overall: Researchers got acute and convalescent COVID-19 samples from the United States, Italy and Spain.

Clones were sequenced by immunoSEQ multiplex PCR, and TCRdb holds only the in-frame ones, with some missing. The repertoire holds 100,000 or so clones, with approximately 86% as singletons. The cohort comprised adults aged about 18 to 90 years residing in 20 to 30 US areas. Deletions cut 3 bases from V and 8 bases from J, with 11 bases between. CDR3 length: 13 amino acids. Germline V CDR1 and CDR2: KGHSH, LQKENI. The chain joins TRBV18 to TRBJ2-1; D not certain. This TCR came from a woman aged 45-65 years who had recovered from COVID-19. The sample taken for sequencing was PBMCs or T cells enriched from blood (not recorded which). CDR3 loop: CASSPPPGYEQFF. CDR3 DNA: TGTGCCAGCTCACCTCCACCAGGCTATGAGCAGTTCTTC.